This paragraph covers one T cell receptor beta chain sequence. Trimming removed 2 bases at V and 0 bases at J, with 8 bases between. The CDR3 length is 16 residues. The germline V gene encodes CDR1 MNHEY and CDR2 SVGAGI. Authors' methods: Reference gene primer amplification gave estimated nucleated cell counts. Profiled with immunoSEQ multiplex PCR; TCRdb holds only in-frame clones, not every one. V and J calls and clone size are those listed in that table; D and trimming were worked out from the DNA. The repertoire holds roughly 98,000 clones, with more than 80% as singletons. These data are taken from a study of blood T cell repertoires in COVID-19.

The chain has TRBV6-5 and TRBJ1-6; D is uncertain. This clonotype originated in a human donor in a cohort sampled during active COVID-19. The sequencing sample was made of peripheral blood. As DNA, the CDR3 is TGTGCCAGCAGTTACAGGCAGGACTCCTATAATTCACCCCTCCACTTT. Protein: CASSYRQDSYNSPLHF.